This T cell receptor (beta chain) was sequenced in a study of pediatric ulcerative colitis. Study-level findings and limits: All ulcerative colitis patients, but no controls, carried two rectal clonotypes. Clonal expansions reduced rectal repertoire diversity in acute severe colitis.

With respect to this clone: Its antigen is not known.

Rectal tissue came from one to two pinch biopsies taken at colonoscopy. The CDR3 has 17 residues. The V gene's germline CDR1 is SGHVS and CDR2 FQNEAQ. Trimming removed 4 bases at V and 6 bases at J, with 21 bases between. The assay was run at survey level. Samples were sequenced at Survey level, maximum 500,000 reads. This table comes from immunoSEQ multiplex PCR, and its TCRdb copy is limited to in-frame clones, with some not included. The repertoire holds 30,000 to 40,000 clones, roughly four fifths seen once, with around 9.2% in the top ten. This TCR was recovered from a boy younger than 18 with severe ulcerative colitis. The sequenced material came from gut tissue. The chain recombines TRBV7-8 with TRBJ1-4, with D perhaps matching TRBD1 (5 bases). The CDR3 bases are TGTGCCAGCAGCTCCCACCCCAGACAGAACGGTGATGAAAAACTGTTTTTT. Amino acids: CASSSHPRQNGDEKLFF.